A selection of T cell receptor beta chains follows, all from one sample in a study of beta chain features in type 1 diabetes. The table came from immunoSEQ multiplex PCR; TCRdb's copy has only in-frame clones and leaves some out. This table has around 150,000 clones, 9% to 12% appearing once. Input material: central memory CD4+ T cells from blood. Source of these receptors: a man aged 25-45 years with type 1 diabetes. The CDR3 runs from the conserved cysteine through the conserved F or W. D genes are given only for firm matches. Clone size is stated in some rows and not others, as once, few, many or a class when expanded.

clone_size | d_call | j_call | v_call | cdr3_aa | cdr3_nt
NA | TRBD1 | TRBJ2-3 | TRBV7-2 | CASSQHPGQGTDTQYF | TGTGCCAGCAGTCAACATCCGGGACAGGGCACAGATACGCAGTATTTT
NA | NA | TRBJ1-1 | TRBV5-6 | CASSWGAEAFF | TGTGCCAGCAGTTGGGGGGCTGAAGCTTTCTTT
NA | TRBD2 | TRBJ2-4 | TRBV28 | CASTSSGSENIQYF | TGTGCCAGCACTTCTAGCGGGAGTGAGAACATTCAGTACTTC
few | NA | TRBJ1-2 | TRBV4-1 | CASSQESLNYGYTF | TGCGCCAGCAGCCAAGAATCCCTTAACTATGGCTACACCTTC
few | NA | TRBJ2-5 | TRBV19 | CASSPQGIQETQYF | TGTGCCAGTAGCCCCCAGGGTATTCAAGAGACCCAGTACTTC
few | NA | TRBJ2-7 | TRBV7-9 | CASSTRYSSYEQYF | TGTGCCAGCAGCACTAGATACTCCTCCTACGAGCAGTACTTC
NA | NA | TRBJ2-3 | TRBV11-1 | CASSLGPDRGDTQYF | TGTGCCAGCAGCCTCGGACCCGACCGAGGGGATACGCAGTATTTT
few | TRBD1 | TRBJ1-2 | TRBV4-3 | CASSQDLIQGIVGYTF | TGCGCCAGCAGCCAAGATCTCATACAGGGGATAGTTGGCTACACCTTC
NA | TRBD2 | TRBJ2-7 | TRBV28 | CASSLVPSGSKQYF | TGTGCCAGCAGTTTAGTCCCTAGCGGGAGTAAGCAGTACTTC
few | NA | TRBJ1-5 | TRBV30 | CAWSAIQGLSQPQHF | TGTGCCTGGAGTGCTATACAGGGTTTGTCTCAGCCCCAGCATTTT